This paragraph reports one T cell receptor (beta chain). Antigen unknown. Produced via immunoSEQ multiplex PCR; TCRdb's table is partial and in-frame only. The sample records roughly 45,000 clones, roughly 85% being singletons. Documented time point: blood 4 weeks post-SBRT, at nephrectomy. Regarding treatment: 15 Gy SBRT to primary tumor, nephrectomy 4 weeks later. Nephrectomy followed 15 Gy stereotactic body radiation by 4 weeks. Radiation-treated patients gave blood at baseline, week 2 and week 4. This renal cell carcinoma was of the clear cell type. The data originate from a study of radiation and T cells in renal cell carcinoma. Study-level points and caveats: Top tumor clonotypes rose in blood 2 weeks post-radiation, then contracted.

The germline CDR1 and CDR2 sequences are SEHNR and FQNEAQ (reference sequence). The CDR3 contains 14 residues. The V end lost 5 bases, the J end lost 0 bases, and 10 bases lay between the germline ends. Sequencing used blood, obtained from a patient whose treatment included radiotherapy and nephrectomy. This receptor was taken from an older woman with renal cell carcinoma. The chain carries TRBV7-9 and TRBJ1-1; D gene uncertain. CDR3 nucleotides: TGTGCCAGCAGCCTAGAGACTATGAACACTGAAGCTTTCTTT. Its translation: CASSLETMNTEAFF.